These 10 T cell receptor beta chains were all obtained from the same sample, sequenced in a study of beta chain features in type 1 diabetes. Study-wide findings and caveats: People with Type 1 diabetes carried modestly yet significantly shorter TCRB CDR3s in all four CD4+ subsets.

These receptors lack a known antigen. The study reverse transcribed the entire isolated RNA, so it sequenced expressed TCRB transcripts. TCRdb keeps only in-frame clones here, not all; method: immunoSEQ multiplex PCR. The data show 300,000 to 350,000 clones, 13% seen once. Sequences were obtained from naive CD4+ T cells from blood. Every receptor here comes from a woman younger than 35 with type 1 diabetes.

The CDR3: CASSYRTGDYNEQFF. The CDR3, as DNA: TGTGCCAGCAGTTACCGGACAGGCGATTACAATGAGCAGTTCTTC. The chain couples TRBV9 to TRBJ2-1; 7 positions agree with TRBD1. J lost 4 bases, V lost 5 bases, and 9 bases had no gene match. The CDR3 contains 15 residues. From germline, CDR1 is SGDLS and CDR2 YYNGEE.

This clone has a handful of counts. The chain links TRBV5-1 to TRBJ2-3, with D perhaps TRBD2 (5 bases). Per germline, CDR1 SGHRS and CDR2 YFSETQ. Trimming took off 1 base at V and 1 base at J, with 10 bases between the two ends. This CDR3 is built from 15 residues. CDR3 in amino acids: CASSLTTTGTDTQYF. Here the CDR3 DNA reads TGCGCCAGCAGCTTGACGACTACTGGCACAGATACGCAGTATTTT. Combining the CDR3 with reference TRBV5-1 and TRBJ2-3 gives the whole variable domain KAGVTQTPRYLIKTRGQQVTLSCSPISGHRSVSWYQQTPGQGLQFLFEYFSETQRNKGNFPGRFSGRQFSNSRSEMNVSTLELGDSALYLCASSLTTTGTDTQYFGPGTRLTVL.

The chain combines TRBV6-5 with TRBJ2-5, with a weak D call TRBD2 (5 bases). CDR3 length: 14 residues. Germline values: CDR1 MNHEY, CDR2 SVGAGI. V lost 0 bases and J 4 bases, leaving 9 bases between the germline ends. The CDR3 nucleotides are TGTGCCAGCAGTTACTCCCTGGCGGGAGAGACCCAGTACTTC. The encoded protein is CASSYSLAGETQYF.

This clone showed up just a few times. The chain employs TRBV25-1 and TRBJ2-1; TRBD2 matches at 10 bases. J lost 6 bases, V lost 1 base, and 9 bases had no gene match. CDR1 is MGHDK and CDR2 is SYGVNS in the germline V gene. The CDR3 runs 17 residues. The CDR3 spells CASSESPSGSVLNEQFF. For the CDR3, the DNA is TGTGCCAGCAGTGAATCGCCTAGCGGGAGTGTCCTCAATGAGCAGTTCTTC.

This clone showed up just a few times. The V and J genes are TRBV15 and TRBJ2-7, with a weak D call TRBD1 (5 bases). Germline CDR1 LNHNV, CDR2 YYDKDF (reference sequence). The CDR3 contains 12 residues. Trimming removed 1 base from V and 6 bases from J, with 7 bases in between. CDR3 sequence: CATSRAGSEQYF. CDR3 coding DNA: TGTGCCACCAGCAGAGCAGGGTCCGAGCAGTACTTC.

This chain uses TRBV4-2 with TRBJ2-7, with D tentatively TRBD2 (5 bases). Germline V gene lookup returns CDR1 LGHNA and CDR2 YNFKEQ. The CDR3 runs 17 residues. V was clipped by 0 bases and J by 4 bases, with 19 bases between them. The CDR3, as DNA: TGTGCCAGCAGCCAAGATCGACCCAGCTACCGCGGGTACGAGCAGTACTTC. It yields the protein CASSQDRPSYRGYEQYF.

This chain joins TRBV6-1 and TRBJ1-1; 8 positions agree with TRBD1. This CDR3 has 14 amino acids. V was clipped by 6 bases and J by 4 bases; unmatched bases: 7. Germline V gene data show CDR1 as MNHNS and CDR2 as SASEGT. The DNA of the CDR3 is TGTGCCAGCAGGGAAAGGGACAGGCCCACTGAAGCTTTCTTT. Residues: CASRERDRPTEAFF.

This clone appeared a few times. This rearrangement joins TRBV7-9 to TRBJ2-1; 13 positions agree with TRBD2. CDR1 and CDR2 from the germline V gene are SEHNR and FQNEAQ (reference sequence). The CDR3 has 15 residues. V lost 7 bases and J lost 6; bases outside the gene matches: 6. CDR3 residues: CASTPGLAGPNEQFF. The CDR3 coding sequence is TGTGCCAGCACTCCGGGACTAGCGGGACCCAATGAGCAGTTCTTC.

The sample holds a few counts of this clone. The V and J genes are TRBV4-3 and TRBJ2-3, with 9 bases aligning to TRBD2. V was pared by 1 base and J by 2 bases, with 10 bases of the junction left unmatched. This CDR3 is 18 amino acids long. Germline CDR1 LGHNA, CDR2 YSLEER. The CDR3 DNA reads as TGCGCCAGCAGCCAAGCCGCAACTAGCGGGCTAAACACAGATACGCAGTATTTT. Protein sequence: CASSQAATSGLNTDTQYF.

The chain employs TRBV6-6 and TRBJ1-5, with 8 bases fitting TRBD1. Germline V lookup: CDR1 MNHNY, CDR2 SVGAGI (reference sequence). Trimming removed 0 bases from V and 3 bases from J; junction bases left unmatched: 4. The CDR3 extends over 16 amino acids. In nucleotides, the CDR3 is TGTGCCAGCAGTTACTCGGCAGGGGGCTACAATCAGCCCCAGCATTTT. Translated: CASSYSAGGYNQPQHF.